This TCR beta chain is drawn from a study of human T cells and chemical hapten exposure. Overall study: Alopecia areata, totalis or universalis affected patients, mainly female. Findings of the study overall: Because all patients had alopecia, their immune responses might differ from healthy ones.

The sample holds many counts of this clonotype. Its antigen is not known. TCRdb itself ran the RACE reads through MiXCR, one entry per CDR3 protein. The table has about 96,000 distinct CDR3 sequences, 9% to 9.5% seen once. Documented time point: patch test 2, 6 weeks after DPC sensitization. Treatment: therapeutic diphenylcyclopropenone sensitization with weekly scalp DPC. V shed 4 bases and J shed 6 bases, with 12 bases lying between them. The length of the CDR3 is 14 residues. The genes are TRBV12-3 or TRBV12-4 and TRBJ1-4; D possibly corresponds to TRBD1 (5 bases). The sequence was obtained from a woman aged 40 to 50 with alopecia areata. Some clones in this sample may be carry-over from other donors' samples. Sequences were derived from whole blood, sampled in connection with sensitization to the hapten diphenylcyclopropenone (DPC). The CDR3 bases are TGTGCCAGCAGTTGGGGGACTGGTGATGAAAAACTGTTTTTT. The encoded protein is CASSWGTGDEKLFF.